This T cell receptor beta chain was captured by sequencing in a study of OX40 agonist ivuxolimab in advanced cancers. The overall study: Past anti-PD-1, anti-PD-L1 or anti-CTLA-4 therapy was accepted, and approximately 40% had received some.

Excluded were patients having autoimmune disease history or systemic immunosuppression. At baseline, cycle 4 day 1, and cycle 7 day 1, blood was sampled. The protocol was immunoSEQ multiplex PCR, while the TCRdb copy is restricted to in-frame clones and leaves out a portion. The sample holds about 80,000 clones, around 90% seen once. Trimming stripped 3 bases from V and 2 bases from J, with 8 bases between. The V gene's germline CDR1 is SGHRS and CDR2 YFSETQ. The CDR3 is made up of 14 amino acids. The clonotype originates from an adult with an advanced solid tumor such as melanoma, head and neck, liver or kidney cancer. The V call is TRBV5-1, the J call TRBJ2-2; no clear D. The sequencing here drew on CD4+ or CD8+ T cells sorted from blood, taken in a trial of the OX40 agonist ivuxolimab. Here the CDR3 DNA reads TGCGCCAGCAGCTGGAATTCAAACACCGGGGAGCTGTTTTTT. Translating gives CASSWNSNTGELFF.